This TCR beta chain is drawn from a study of T cell responses to AZD1222 COVID-19 vaccine. With respect to this clone: Its antigen is not known.

The data were produced by immunoSEQ multiplex PCR, yet TCRdb's version contains in-frame clones alone and is incomplete. The sample has 130,000 or so clones, 92% seen once; the top ten hold under 4.5%. Germline loops: CDR1 KGHSY, CDR2 FQNENV. Unmatched junction bases numbered 6, after V lost 0 bases and J lost 4 bases. The CDR3 is made up of 17 amino acids. Study results and caveats: At study baseline, merely roughly 6 AZD1222 recipients were seropositive.

The clonotype comes from an adult who received the AZD1222 COVID-19 vaccine. This chain uses TRBV16 with TRBJ2-3, with 11 bases fitting TRBD2. The sequences come from peripheral blood, collected 28 days after the second AZD1222 dose. The CDR3 DNA sequence: TGTGCCAGCAGCCAATCTCAAAGACTAGCGGGATCAGATACGCAGTATTTT. Its protein product is CASSQSQRLAGSDTQYF.